The 14 T cell receptor beta chains reported below all come from one sample, sequenced in a study of blood T cell repertoires in COVID-19. Profiling relied on immunoSEQ multiplex PCR, and the TCRdb table lists in-frame clones only, not all of them. The sample contains fewer than 250,000 clones, 70% to 90% of which appear only once. The sequenced sample was peripheral blood. These receptors originate from a man aged 35 to 55 with acute or convalescent COVID-19.

This clone was observed a handful of times. The chain uses TRBV2 and TRBJ2-4; D perhaps matches TRBD2 (5 bases). Trimming removed 6 bases from V and 6 bases from J, with 9 bases in between. CDR1 is SNHLY, CDR2 FYNNEI, per germline. The CDR3 extends over 12 amino acids. The CDR3 here is CASRADGNIQYF. The CDR3 DNA is TGTGCCAGCAGAGCGGACGGAAACATTCAGTACTTC. Supplemented by reference TRBV2 and TRBJ2-4, the full variable domain reads EPEVTQTPSHQVTQMGQEVILRCVPISNHLYFYWYRQILGQKVEFLVSFYNNEISEKSEIFDDQFSVERPDGSNFTLKIRSTKLEDSAMYFCASRADGNIQYFGAGTRLSVL.

This sequence joins TRBV2 and TRBJ2-1; 9 nucleotides line up with TRBD2. The J segment lost 8 bases and the V segment lost 5 bases, leaving 10 bases of the junction unmatched. CDR3 length: 15 amino acids. Germline values: CDR1 SNHLY, CDR2 FYNNEI. The CDR3 sequence: CASSKIAGVIDEQFF. DNA for the CDR3: TGTGCCAGCAGTAAGATAGCGGGGGTTATCGATGAGCAGTTCTTC.

The chain employs TRBV7-2 and TRBJ1-2; D is perhaps TRBD1 (5 bases). The V gene's germline CDR1 is SGHTA and CDR2 FQGNSA. V lost 5 bases and J lost 5, with 15 bases in between. CDR3 length: 14 residues. The chain's CDR3 is CASSLERGTYGYTF. Here the CDR3 DNA reads TGTGCCAGCAGCCTGGAAAGGGGCACATATGGCTACACCTTC.

The rearrangement links TRBV6-5 to TRBJ1-6; possibly TRBD1 for D (6 bases). V lost 9 bases, J lost 7 bases, and 10 bases lay in between. The germline CDR1 and CDR2 sequences are MNHEY and SVGAGI. The CDR3 has 12 amino acids. This chain's CDR3 is CASYTGNSPLHF. The CDR3 region has the DNA TGTGCCAGTTACACAGGGAATTCACCCCTCCACTTT.

The V and J genes are TRBV6-5 and TRBJ1-5, with D uncertain. The CDR3 runs to 14 residues. Per germline, CDR1 MNHEY and CDR2 SVGAGI. Deletions cut 2 bases from V and 2 bases from J, with 7 bases between. CDR3 nucleotides: TGTGCCAGCAGTTACCCTGTCGGCAATCAGCCCCAGCATTTT. Translated: CASSYPVGNQPQHF.

V and J are TRBV6-2 or TRBV6-3 and TRBJ1-2; D may be TRBD1 (6 bases). Germline V CDR1 and CDR2: MNHEY, SVGEGT. Between the trimmed V and J ends, which lost 5 bases and 4 bases, there was a span of 11 bases. CDR3 length: 13 amino acids. The CDR3 loop is CASSQQGGYGYTF. The CDR3 coding sequence is TGTGCCAGCAGTCAACAGGGCGGCTATGGCTACACCTTC.

CDR3 residues: CASSLARGTGTYEQYF. The CDR3 bases are TGTGCCAGCAGCTTAGCGCGGGGGACAGGGACCTACGAGCAGTACTTC. This rearrangement joins TRBV7-2 to TRBJ2-7; 9 bases match TRBD1. V was clipped by 0 bases and J by 2 bases; unmatched bases: 5. Germline loops: CDR1 SGHTA, CDR2 FQGNSA. There are 16 residues in the CDR3.

The chain has TRBV5-1 and TRBJ2-5; TRBD2 matches at 7 bases. V lost 4 bases, J lost 4 bases, and 7 bases stayed unmatched. Germline values: CDR1 SGHRS, CDR2 YFSETQ. CDR3 length: 14 amino acids. In nucleotides, the CDR3 is TGCGCCAGCAGCCTCGGGGTAGCGGGAGAGACCCAGTACTTC. This encodes CASSLGVAGETQYF.

The V call is TRBV7-6, the J call TRBJ2-3; 11 bases are shared with TRBD2. The CDR3 sequence is 16 residues long. Germline V gene sequence: CDR1 SGHVS, CDR2 FNYEAQ. J gave up 5 bases and V 1 base, and 5 bases lay outside the gene matches. The chain's CDR3 is CASSLGLAGKVDTQYF. Written as DNA, the CDR3 is TGTGCCAGCAGCTTAGGACTAGCGGGGAAGGTAGATACGCAGTATTTT.

The gene calls are TRBV30 and TRBJ1-2, with D unresolved. The CDR3 is 12 residues long. The germline CDR1 and CDR2 sequences are GTSNPN and SVGIG (reference sequence). Trimming stripped 6 bases from V and 0 bases from J, with 8 bases between. Here the CDR3 reads CACTETNYGYTF. CDR3 nucleotides: TGTGCCTGTACCGAGACTAACTATGGCTACACCTTC.

The genes are TRBV4-2 and TRBJ2-1; D call uncertain. Germline CDR1 LGHNA, CDR2 YNFKEQ. The CDR3 sequence is 13 residues long. V was trimmed by 1 base and J by 8 bases, leaving 9 bases between them. CDR3 DNA sequence: TGTGCCAGCAGCCAAGGGCTCCGGGATGAGCAGTTCTTC. Translating it yields CASSQGLRDEQFF.

This chain joins TRBV5-6 and TRBJ1-1; D remains ambiguous. The CDR3 has 16 residues. Looked up from germline, CDR1 is SGHDT and CDR2 is YYEEEE. Trimming left V 0 bases short and J 2 bases short, with 14 bases between. CDR3 DNA sequence: TGTGCCAGCAGCTTGGAAACGGGAATGGGCAACACTGAAGCTTTCTTT. It is translated as CASSLETGMGNTEAFF.

The chain joins TRBV29-1 to TRBJ1-1, with 8 nucleotides matching TRBD1. Germline V CDR1 and CDR2: SQVTM, ANQGSEA. V lost 5 bases, J lost 8 bases, and 4 bases stayed unmatched. The CDR3 runs to 11 residues. CDR3 sequence: CSVSQGAEAFF. DNA for the CDR3: TGCAGCGTTTCGCAGGGGGCGGAAGCTTTCTTT.

The rearrangement links TRBV5-1 to TRBJ2-5, with D maybe TRBD2 (6 bases). Deletions cut 4 bases from V and 2 bases from J, with 12 bases between. CDR3 length: 14 amino acids. Germline CDR1 SGHRS, CDR2 YFSETQ. The CDR3 sequence is CASSIWDSQETQYF. CDR3 in DNA: TGCGCCAGCAGCATCTGGGACTCGCAAGAGACCCAGTACTTC.